This T cell receptor beta chain derives from a study of spatial heterogeneity in lung cancer. Study conclusions and caveats: Intratumoral expanded alpha and beta TCR counts were found to track tumor mutation counts.

Time point given: sample taken at primary tumor resection. A total of roughly 72 untreated early-stage non-small cell lung cancer patients served as donors. Each molecule of TCR cDNA was tagged with one unique molecular identifier. TCRdb analysed the 5' RACE reads with MiXCR anew, one entry per CDR3 protein. This sample carries approximately 94,000 distinct CDR3 sequences, approximately 4% of them seen once, and the ten largest clones take 21%. This clonotype was detected ten times or more. Its antigen is unknown. Trimming left V 3 bases short and J 2 bases short, with 11 bases between. Per germline, CDR1 DFQATT and CDR2 SNEGSKA (reference sequence). The CDR3 covers 14 residues.

The chain joins TRBV20-1 to TRBJ1-5; D is possibly TRBD1 (6 bases). The clonotype comes from a male donor with early-stage non-small cell lung cancer. Specimen: lung tumor tissue, collected at surgery. CDR3 amino acids: CSASSRGGNQPQHF. CDR3 in DNA: TGCAGTGCTAGTAGCAGGGGAGGCAATCAGCCCCAGCATTTT.